This TCR beta chain was recorded in a study of immune characterization of retroperitoneal liposarcoma. This CDR3 is built from 11 residues. Trimming pared 6 bases from V and 10 bases from J, leaving 10 bases between. CDR1 and CDR2 (germline): SGHTA, FQGNSA. TCRdb recomputed calls from the PCR reads with MiXCR, one row per CDR3 protein. The table records almost 2,500 distinct CDR3 sequences, approximately 24% of them present only once. This clonotype has just a few counts. Sequences were obtained from tumor tissue. The V and J genes are TRBV7-2 and TRBJ2-1; D uncertain. The sequence derives from a male donor with retroperitoneal liposarcoma. CDR3 nucleotides: TGTGCCAGCAGGCGAGCCTACGAGCAGTTCTTC. This sequence encodes CASRRAYEQFF.